The 21 T cell receptor beta chains in this list originate from one sample, sequenced in a study of human T cells and chemical hapten exposure. TCRdb recomputed calls from the RACE reads with MiXCR, one row per CDR3 protein. This table has 120,000 to 150,000 distinct CDR3 sequences, approximately 10% appearing once. The time point: patch test 2, 6 weeks after DPC sensitization. Documented treatment: therapeutic diphenylcyclopropenone sensitization with weekly scalp DPC. The specimen was whole blood, collected in connection with sensitization to the hapten diphenylcyclopropenone (DPC). All receptors derive from a woman aged 45-60 years with alopecia areata. Some clones in this sample may be carry-over from other donors' samples.

In this sample, this clonotype turned up a few times. The chain links TRBV12-3 or TRBV12-4 to TRBJ2-5; unclear D gene. V lost 2 bases and J lost 9, with 10 bases in between. CDR3 length equals 12 residues. In DNA, the CDR3 is TGTGCCAGCAGTTTACACCAAGCCCCCCAGTACTTC. Translation gives CASSLHQAPQYF.

This clonotype was counted ten times or more. This chain links TRBV6-2 or TRBV6-3 with TRBJ2-3; D uncertain. Germline values: CDR1 MNHEY, CDR2 SVGEGT. V was trimmed by 8 bases and J by 6 bases, leaving 9 bases between them. The CDR3 length is 11 residues. The CDR3 bases are TGTGCCAGCGGAAAGTGGGATACGCAGTATTTT. It encodes CASGKWDTQYF.

This clonotype appeared many times. One end of the junction fails to match germline, which may point to a read error. The chain is built from TRBV7-2 and TRBJ2-2; 9 bases map to TRBD2. The CDR3 consists of 15 residues. CDR1 is SGHTA, CDR2 FQGNSA, per germline. In nucleotides, the CDR3 is TGTGCCAGCAGCTCCCTAGCGGGAAGCACCGCGGAGCTGTTTTTT. Encoded protein: CASSSLAGSTAELFF.

This clonotype has a handful of counts. The chain recombines TRBV6-5 with TRBJ1-5; tentatively, D is TRBD1 (5 bases). V was pared by 4 bases and J by 5 bases, with 9 bases between. This CDR3 spans 13 amino acids. Germline CDR1 and CDR2: MNHEY and SVGAGI. CDR3 sequence (DNA): TGTGCCAGCAGTTCCGGGGGATATCAGCCCCAGCATTTT. The encoded protein is CASSSGGYQPQHF.

This chain connects TRBV29-1 to TRBJ2-2; the D gene is possibly TRBD2 (6 bases). Trimming stripped 5 bases from V and 7 bases from J, with 14 bases between. The CDR3 has 13 residues. Germline V gene lookup returns CDR1 SQVTM and CDR2 ANQGSEA. The CDR3 here is CSVRLARDGELFF. CDR3 DNA sequence: TGCAGCGTTAGGCTAGCGAGGGACGGGGAGCTGTTTTTT.

The chain joins TRBV7-9 to TRBJ1-6; D gene uncertain. The CDR3 has 14 amino acids. CDR1 and CDR2 from the germline V gene are SEHNR and FQNEAQ (reference sequence). Trimming took 2 bases from V and 7 from J, leaving 9 bases between them. CDR3 sequence reads: CASSLRAGNSPLHF. The CDR3, as DNA: TGTGCCAGCAGCTTAAGGGCAGGAAATTCACCCCTCCACTTT. The whole variable domain, remainder taken from reference TRBV7-9 and TRBJ1-6, is DTGVSQNPRHKITKRGQNVTFRCDPISEHNRLYWYRQTLGQGPEFLTYFQNEAQLEKSRLLSDRFSAERPKGSFSTLEIQRTEQGDSAMYLCASSLRAGNSPLHFGNGTRLTVT.

The sample holds a few counts of this clonotype. The J gene is TRBJ1-1, the V gene TRBV27; 7 nucleotides match TRBD1. J gave up 4 bases and V 7 bases, and 9 bases lay outside the gene matches. This CDR3 has 14 residues. Germline V lookup: CDR1 MNHEY, CDR2 SMNVEV (reference sequence). This CDR3 is CASIQTGIGTEAFF. The DNA for the CDR3 is TGTGCCAGCATTCAGACAGGGATAGGCACTGAAGCTTTCTTT.

A remark on this clonotype: Since a much larger clone is just one base distant, this may be a read error. This chain joins TRBV7-9 and TRBJ2-5, with no clear D. Per the germline V gene, CDR1 is SEHNR and CDR2 is FQNEAQ (reference sequence). The V and J ends lost 5 bases and 2 bases respectively, with 12 bases between them. The CDR3 has 14 residues. CDR3: CASSRRTGQETQYF. The CDR3 DNA is TGTGCCAGCAGCCGTAGGACGGGTCAAGAGACCCAGTACTTC.

Points on this clonotype: This may come from a read error, since a much larger clone is one base off. The J gene is TRBJ2-7, the V gene TRBV11-2; no clear D gene. Trimming stripped 4 bases from V and 1 base from J, with 11 bases between. Germline V gene lookup returns CDR1 SGHAT and CDR2 FQNNGV. This CDR3 comprises 14 residues. The DNA for the CDR3 is TGTGCCAGCAGCTCTACGGCAGTTTCCTACGAGCAGTACTTC. Amino acid sequence: CASSSTAVSYEQYF.

The V gene is TRBV20-1, the J gene TRBJ2-7; 8 bases line up with TRBD2. This CDR3 is built from 15 residues. Germline CDR1 DFQATT, CDR2 SNEGSKA (reference sequence). After removal of 0 bases from V and 2 bases from J, the junction contained 6 bases not matched to a gene. For the CDR3, the DNA is TGCAGTGCTAGAGAAATAGCGGGAAGAACCTACGAGCAGTACTTC. Its translation: CSAREIAGRTYEQYF.

This clonotype was detected many times. The V call is TRBV1, the J call TRBJ2-3; the table's D call, TRBD1, was not checked against the DNA. TRBV1 is a listed pseudogene. The CDR3 has 16 residues. CDR3 protein: CTSTPWPGNSTDTQYF. CDR3 DNA: TGCACCAGCACCCCCTGGCCGGGGAATAGCACAGATACGCAGTATTTT.

This clonotype has a handful of counts. The chain couples TRBV20-1 to TRBJ1-4, with unresolved D. There are 13 residues in the CDR3. CDR1 and CDR2 from the germline V gene are DFQATT and SNEGSKA (reference sequence). Trimming cost V 4 bases and J 6 bases, with 12 bases left between them. This CDR3 is CSATADTDEKLFF. As DNA, the CDR3 is TGCAGTGCTACGGCCGACACAGATGAAAAACTGTTTTTT.

In this sample, this clonotype turned up a few times. The rearrangement uses TRBV12-3 or TRBV12-4 and TRBJ2-5; the match to TRBD2 covers 7 bases. V dropped 3 bases and J dropped 5; count of bases not matched to a gene: 6. The CDR3 length is 14 residues. CDR3 amino acids: CASSLRSGKETQYF. DNA for the CDR3: TGTGCCAGCAGTTTGCGCAGCGGGAAGGAGACCCAGTACTTC.

The chain combines TRBV7-3 with TRBJ2-7, with D unresolved. CDR3 size: 13 residues. Germline V gives CDR1 SGHTA, CDR2 FQGTGA. V shed 2 bases and J shed 4 bases, with 9 bases lying between them. CDR3 sequence: CASSLVVGYEQYF. The CDR3 DNA is TGTGCCAGCAGCTTAGTGGTAGGGTACGAGCAGTACTTC. Complete variable domain (other parts from reference TRBV7-3 and TRBJ2-7): GAGVSQTPSNKVTEKGKYVELRCDPISGHTALYWYRQSLGQGPEFLIYFQGTGAADDSGLPNDRFFAVRPEGSVSTLKIQRTERGDSAVYLCASSLVVGYEQYFGPGTRLTVT.

In this sample, this clonotype turned up a few times. The rearrangement links TRBV7-6 to TRBJ2-4, with 9 nucleotides matching TRBD1. Germline-derived CDR1 and CDR2 are SGHVS and FNYEAQ. V lost 4 bases to trimming and J lost 1 base; unmatched junction nucleotides: 11. The CDR3 is 18 residues long. The CDR3 loop is CASSSMPQGAGAKNIQYF. CDR3 DNA sequence: TGTGCCAGCAGCTCGATGCCACAGGGGGCAGGGGCCAAAAACATTCAGTACTTC.

The rearrangement uses TRBV7-2 and TRBJ1-1; 7 bases fit TRBD1. CDR1 and CDR2 (germline): SGHTA, FQGNSA. The CDR3 is made up of 15 amino acids. With 4 bases clipped from V and 2 bases from J, the junction kept 7 bases outside the gene matches. Here the CDR3 reads CASSSHRGSNTEAFF. The CDR3 nucleotides are TGTGCCAGCAGCTCCCACAGGGGATCCAACACTGAAGCTTTCTTT. Full variable domain (remainder filled in from reference TRBV7-2 and TRBJ1-1): GAGVSQSPSNKVTEKGKDVELRCDPISGHTALYWYRQSLGQGLEFLIYFQGNSAPDKSGLPSDRFSAERTGGSVSTLTIQRTQQEDSAVYLCASSSHRGSNTEAFFGQGTRLTVV.

In its sample, this clonotype was seen many times. The chain recombines TRBV2 with TRBJ1-4, with 8 positions matching TRBD1. The CDR3 is made up of 17 amino acids. CDR1 and CDR2 from the germline V gene are SNHLY and FYNNEI. Trimming cost V 2 bases and J 1 base; bases outside gene matches: 6. The CDR3 sequence: CASSELGRGRTNEKLFF. DNA of the CDR3: TGTGCCAGCAGTGAACTCGGCAGGGGGCGAACTAATGAAAAACTGTTTTTT.

The V call is TRBV28, the J call TRBJ2-7, with unresolved D. Germline-derived CDR1 and CDR2 are MDHEN and SYDVKM. CDR3 length: 12 residues. The ends were cut back, 5 bases at V and 3 bases at J, with 8 bases in the middle. The CDR3 loop reads CASSTTRYEQYF. As DNA, the CDR3 is TGTGCCAGCAGTACGACACGCTACGAGCAGTACTTC.

This clonotype was recorded at least ten times. The CDR3 DNA reads as TGCGCCAGCAGTGACCGATTCGGGAGCGACATCGAGCAGTACTTC. Its protein is CASSDRFGSDIEQYF. The V call is TRBV10-2, the J call TRBJ2-7; D possibly corresponds to TRBD2 (6 bases). V lost 3 bases and J 6 bases, leaving 18 bases between the germline ends. Per germline, CDR1 WSHSY and CDR2 SAAADI. The CDR3 consists of 15 residues.

Many counts were recorded for this clonotype. The chain is built from TRBV3-1 and TRBJ1-3, with no clear D. CDR1 and CDR2 from the germline V gene are LGHDT and YNNKEL (reference sequence). V was cut by 4 bases and J by 5 bases, with 12 bases left in between. The CDR3 is 14 residues long. CDR3 protein: CASSPLAGRNTIYF. For the CDR3, the DNA is TGTGCCAGCAGCCCCCTCGCCGGGCGAAACACCATATATTTT.

The table lists this clonotype with many counts. The J gene is TRBJ2-1, the V gene TRBV11-2; D is perhaps TRBD1 or TRBD2 (5 bases each). In germline, CDR1 is SGHAT, CDR2 FQNNGV. Trimming shortened V by 1 base and J by 8 bases, and 18 bases separated the two germline ends. The CDR3 runs to 16 residues. The CDR3 region has the DNA TGTGCCAGCAGCTTAGGGGTTAGCTCGGGGACCGATGAGCAGTTCTTC. Protein: CASSLGVSSGTDEQFF.